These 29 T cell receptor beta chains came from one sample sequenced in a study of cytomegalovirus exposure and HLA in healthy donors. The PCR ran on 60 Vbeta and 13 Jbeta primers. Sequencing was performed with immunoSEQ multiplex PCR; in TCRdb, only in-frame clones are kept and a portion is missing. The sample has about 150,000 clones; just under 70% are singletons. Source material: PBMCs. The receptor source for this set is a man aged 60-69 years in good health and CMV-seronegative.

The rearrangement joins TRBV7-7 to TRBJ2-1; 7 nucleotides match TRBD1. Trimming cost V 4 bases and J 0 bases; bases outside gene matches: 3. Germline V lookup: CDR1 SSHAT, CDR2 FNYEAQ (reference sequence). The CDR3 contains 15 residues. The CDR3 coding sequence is TGTGCCAGCAGCTCCGGGACAGCCTCCTACAATGAGCAGTTCTTC. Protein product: CASSSGTASYNEQFF.

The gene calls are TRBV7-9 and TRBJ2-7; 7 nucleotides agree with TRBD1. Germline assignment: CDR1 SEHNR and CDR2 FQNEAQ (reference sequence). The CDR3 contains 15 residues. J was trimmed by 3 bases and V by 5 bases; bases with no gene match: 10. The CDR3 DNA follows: TGTGCCAGCAGCCGGCCAGGGGGAAGAAACTACGAGCAGTACTTC. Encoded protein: CASSRPGGRNYEQYF.

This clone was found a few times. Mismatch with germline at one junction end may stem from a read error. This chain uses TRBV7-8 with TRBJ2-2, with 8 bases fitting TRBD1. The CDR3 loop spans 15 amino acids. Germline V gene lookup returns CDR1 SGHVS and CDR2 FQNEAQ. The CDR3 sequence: CASSWGQENAGELFF. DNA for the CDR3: TGTGCCAGCAGTTGGGGACAGGAGAACGCCGGGGAGCTGTTTTTT.

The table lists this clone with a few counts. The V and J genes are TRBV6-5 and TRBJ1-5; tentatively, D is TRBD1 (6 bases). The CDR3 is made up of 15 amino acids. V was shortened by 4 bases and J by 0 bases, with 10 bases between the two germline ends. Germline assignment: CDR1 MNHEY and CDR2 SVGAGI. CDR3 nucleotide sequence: TGTGCCAGCAGTTGGAACAGGGATAGCAATCAGCCCCAGCATTTT. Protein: CASSWNRDSNQPQHF.

The chain's CDR3 is CASSGGTSGDTQYF. In DNA form, the CDR3 reads TGTGCCAGCAGTGGAGGGACTAGCGGCGATACGCAGTATTTT. This chain links TRBV2 with TRBJ2-3; 11 bases are a match to TRBD2. Germline trimming cut 4 bases from V and 6 bases from J; bases unmatched to any gene: 3. The CDR3 spans 14 residues. Germline CDR1 SNHLY, CDR2 FYNNEI.

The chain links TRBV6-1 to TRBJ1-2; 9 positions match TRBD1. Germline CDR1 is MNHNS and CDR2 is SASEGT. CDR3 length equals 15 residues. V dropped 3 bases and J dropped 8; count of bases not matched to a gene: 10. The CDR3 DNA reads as TGTGCCAGCAGTGATTGGGGACAGGGAGTGAAAGGCTACACCTTC. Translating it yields CASSDWGQGVKGYTF.

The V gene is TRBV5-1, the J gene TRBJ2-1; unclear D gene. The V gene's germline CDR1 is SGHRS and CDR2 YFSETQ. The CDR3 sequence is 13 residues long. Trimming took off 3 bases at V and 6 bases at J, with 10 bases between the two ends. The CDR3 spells CASSWANFNEQFF. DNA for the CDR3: TGCGCCAGCAGCTGGGCAAACTTCAATGAGCAGTTCTTC.

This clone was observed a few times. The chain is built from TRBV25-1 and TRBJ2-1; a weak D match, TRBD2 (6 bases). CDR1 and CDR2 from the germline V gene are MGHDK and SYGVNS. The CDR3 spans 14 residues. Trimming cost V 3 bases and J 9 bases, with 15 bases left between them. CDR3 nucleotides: TGTGCCAGCAGTGACAACCCCCAGGGAGGTGAGCAGTTCTTC. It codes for CASSDNPQGGEQFF.

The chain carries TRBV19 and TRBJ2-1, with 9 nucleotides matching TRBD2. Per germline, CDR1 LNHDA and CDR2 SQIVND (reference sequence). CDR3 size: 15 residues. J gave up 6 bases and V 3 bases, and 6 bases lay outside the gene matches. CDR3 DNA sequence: TGTGCCAGTAGTATCGGTAGCGGGGGCACCAATGAGCAGTTCTTC. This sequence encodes CASSIGSGGTNEQFF.

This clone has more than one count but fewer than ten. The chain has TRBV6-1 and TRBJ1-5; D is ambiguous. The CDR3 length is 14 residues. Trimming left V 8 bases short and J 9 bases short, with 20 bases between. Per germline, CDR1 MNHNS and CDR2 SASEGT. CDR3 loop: CASGAWQLRWPQHF. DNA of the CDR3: TGTGCCAGCGGCGCCTGGCAACTGCGGTGGCCCCAGCATTTT.

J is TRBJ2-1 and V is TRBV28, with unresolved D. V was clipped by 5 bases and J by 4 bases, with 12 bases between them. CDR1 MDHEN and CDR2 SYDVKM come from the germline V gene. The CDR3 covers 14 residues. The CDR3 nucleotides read TGTGCCAGCAGTCCCCCCCTGACATACAATGAGCAGTTCTTC. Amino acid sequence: CASSPPLTYNEQFF.

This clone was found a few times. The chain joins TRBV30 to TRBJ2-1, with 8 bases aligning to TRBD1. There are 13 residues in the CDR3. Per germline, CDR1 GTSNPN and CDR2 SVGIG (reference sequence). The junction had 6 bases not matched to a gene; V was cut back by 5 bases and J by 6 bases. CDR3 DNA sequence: TGTGCCTGGGACAGGGGACCCCCCAATGAGCAGTTCTTC. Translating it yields CAWDRGPPNEQFF.

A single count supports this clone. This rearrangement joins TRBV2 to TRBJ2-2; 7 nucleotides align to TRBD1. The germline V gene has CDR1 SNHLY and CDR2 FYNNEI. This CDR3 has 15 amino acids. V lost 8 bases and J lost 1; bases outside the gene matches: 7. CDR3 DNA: TGTGCCAGCGCTCCCGGGACAGTGAACACCGGGGAGCTGTTTTTT. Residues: CASAPGTVNTGELFF.

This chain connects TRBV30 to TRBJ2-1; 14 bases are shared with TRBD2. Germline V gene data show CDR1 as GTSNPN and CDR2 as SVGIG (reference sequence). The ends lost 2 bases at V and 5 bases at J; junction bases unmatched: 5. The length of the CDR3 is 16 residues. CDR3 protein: CAWSTGLAGADNEQFF. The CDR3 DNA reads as TGTGCCTGGAGTACGGGACTAGCGGGAGCTGACAATGAGCAGTTCTTC.

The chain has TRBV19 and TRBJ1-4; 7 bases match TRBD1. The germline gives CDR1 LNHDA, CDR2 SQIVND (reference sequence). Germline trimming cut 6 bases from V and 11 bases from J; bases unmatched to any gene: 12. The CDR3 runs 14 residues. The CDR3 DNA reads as TGTGCCAGTAGCCCGACAGGGTCAACATTGAAACTGTTTTTT. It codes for CASSPTGSTLKLFF.

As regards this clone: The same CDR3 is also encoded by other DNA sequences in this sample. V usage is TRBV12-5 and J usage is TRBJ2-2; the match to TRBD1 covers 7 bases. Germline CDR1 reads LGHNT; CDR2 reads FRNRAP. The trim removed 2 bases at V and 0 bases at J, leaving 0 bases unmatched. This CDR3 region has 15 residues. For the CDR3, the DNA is TGTGCTAGTGGTTTGACAGGGGCGAACACCGGGGAGCTGTTTTTT. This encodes CASGLTGANTGELFF.

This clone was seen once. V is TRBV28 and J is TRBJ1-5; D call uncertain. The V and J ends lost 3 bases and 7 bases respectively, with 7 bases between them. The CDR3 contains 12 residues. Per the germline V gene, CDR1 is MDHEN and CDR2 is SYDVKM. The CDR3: CASSFSGQPQHF. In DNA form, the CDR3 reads TGTGCCAGCAGTTTTTCAGGCCAGCCCCAGCATTTT.

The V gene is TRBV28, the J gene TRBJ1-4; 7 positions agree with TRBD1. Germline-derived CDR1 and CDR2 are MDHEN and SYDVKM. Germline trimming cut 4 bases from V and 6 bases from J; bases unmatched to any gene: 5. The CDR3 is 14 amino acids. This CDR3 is CASSSPDRDEKLFF. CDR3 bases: TGTGCCAGCAGTTCCCCCGACAGGGATGAAAAACTGTTTTTT. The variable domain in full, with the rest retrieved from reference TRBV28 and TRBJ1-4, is DVKVTQSSRYLVKRTGEKVFLECVQDMDHENMFWYRQDPGLGLRLIYFSYDVKMKEKGDIPEGYSVSREKKERFSLILESASTNQTSMYLCASSSPDRDEKLFFGSGTQLSVL.

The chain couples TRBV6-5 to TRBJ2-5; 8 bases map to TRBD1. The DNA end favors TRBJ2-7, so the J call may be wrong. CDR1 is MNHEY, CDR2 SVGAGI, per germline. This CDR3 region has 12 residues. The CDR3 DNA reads TGTGCCACTTCCCCAGGGGGCAGCGAGCAGTACTTC. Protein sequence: CATSPGGSEQYF.

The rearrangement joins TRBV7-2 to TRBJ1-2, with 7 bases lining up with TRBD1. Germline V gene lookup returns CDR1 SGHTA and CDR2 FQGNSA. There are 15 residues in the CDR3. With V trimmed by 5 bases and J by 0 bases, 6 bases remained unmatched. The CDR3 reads CASSHTRGANYGYTF. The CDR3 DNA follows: TGTGCCAGCAGCCATACCAGGGGGGCTAACTATGGCTACACCTTC.

Here the CDR3 DNA reads TGCGCCAGCAGCTTGGTGGGACAGGGGGCAACTGAAGCTTTCTTT. Translated: CASSLVGQGATEAFF. The chain has TRBV5-1 and TRBJ1-1, with 12 bases fitting TRBD1. The germline V gene encodes CDR1 SGHRS and CDR2 YFSETQ. This CDR3 is built from 15 residues. The V segment lost 0 bases and the J segment 5 bases; nucleotides outside the gene matches: 2.

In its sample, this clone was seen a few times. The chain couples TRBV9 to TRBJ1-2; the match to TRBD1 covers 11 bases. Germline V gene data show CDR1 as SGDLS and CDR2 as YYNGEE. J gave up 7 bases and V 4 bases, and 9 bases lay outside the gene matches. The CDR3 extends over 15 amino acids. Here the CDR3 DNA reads TGTGCCAGCAGCATAGGACAGGGGGCGTCGCTTGGCTACACCTTC. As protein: CASSIGQGASLGYTF.

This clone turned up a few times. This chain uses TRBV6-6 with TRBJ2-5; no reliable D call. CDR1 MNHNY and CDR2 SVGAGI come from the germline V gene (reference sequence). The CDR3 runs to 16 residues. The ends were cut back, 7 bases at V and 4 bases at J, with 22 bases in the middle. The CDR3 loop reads CASTNQGMAEGETQYF. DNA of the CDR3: TGTGCCAGCACGAACCAAGGAATGGCGGAAGGAGAGACCCAGTACTTC.

CDR3 protein: CASSARENQPQHF. CDR3 coding DNA: TGTGCCAGCAGTGCCCGGGAGAATCAGCCCCAGCATTTT. This chain joins TRBV6-1 and TRBJ1-5; D unclear. The germline V and J ends were trimmed by 4 bases and 4 bases, with 8 bases remaining between them. In germline, CDR1 is MNHNS, CDR2 SASEGT. The CDR3 is 13 residues long.

The CDR3 reads CACETGPYGYTF. The CDR3 DNA is TGTGCCTGTGAGACAGGGCCCTATGGCTACACCTTC. This chain links TRBV30 with TRBJ1-2, with TRBD1 matching over 7 bases. V lost 6 bases and J lost 4; bases outside the gene matches: 5. Germline V gene sequence: CDR1 GTSNPN, CDR2 SVGIG (reference sequence). The CDR3 sequence is 12 residues long.

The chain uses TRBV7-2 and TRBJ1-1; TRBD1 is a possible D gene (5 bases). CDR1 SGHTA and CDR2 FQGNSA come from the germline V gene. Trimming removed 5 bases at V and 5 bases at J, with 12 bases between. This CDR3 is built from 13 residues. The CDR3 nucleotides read TGTGCCAGCAGCGGCGGGGCTGGGACTGAAGCTTTCTTT. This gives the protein CASSGGAGTEAFF.

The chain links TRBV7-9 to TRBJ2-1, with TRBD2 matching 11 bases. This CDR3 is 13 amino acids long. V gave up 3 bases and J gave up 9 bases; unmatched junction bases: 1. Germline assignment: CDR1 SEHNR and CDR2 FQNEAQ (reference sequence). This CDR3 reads CASSLGTSGEQFF. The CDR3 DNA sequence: TGTGCCAGCAGCTTGGGGACTAGCGGTGAGCAGTTCTTC. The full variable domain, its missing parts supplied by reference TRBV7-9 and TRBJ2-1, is DTGVSQNPRHKITKRGQNVTFRCDPISEHNRLYWYRQTLGQGPEFLTYFQNEAQLEKSRLLSDRFSAERPKGSFSTLEIQRTEQGDSAMYLCASSLGTSGEQFFGPGTRLTVL.

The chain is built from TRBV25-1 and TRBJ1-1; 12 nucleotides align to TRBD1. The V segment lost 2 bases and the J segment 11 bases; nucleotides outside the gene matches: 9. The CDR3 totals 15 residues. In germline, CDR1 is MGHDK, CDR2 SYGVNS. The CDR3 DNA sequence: TGTGCCAGCAGTGAACCGGGACAGGGGGCGCTTGGGGCTTTCTTT. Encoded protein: CASSEPGQGALGAFF.

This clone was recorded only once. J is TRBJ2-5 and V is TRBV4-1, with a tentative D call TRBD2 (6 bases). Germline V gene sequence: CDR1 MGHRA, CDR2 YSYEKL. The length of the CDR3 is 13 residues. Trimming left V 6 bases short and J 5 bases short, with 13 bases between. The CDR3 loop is CASRSSAGETQYF. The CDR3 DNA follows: TGCGCCAGCAGGTCTAGCGCCGGGGAGACCCAGTACTTC.